These 8 T cell receptor beta chains came from one sample sequenced in a study of cytomegalovirus exposure and HLA in healthy donors. In the PCR, 60 Vbeta and 13 Jbeta primers were used. Clones were sequenced by immunoSEQ multiplex PCR, and TCRdb holds only the in-frame ones, with some missing. The data contain under 250,000 clones, 75% to 80% of them singletons. The sequenced material came from PBMCs. The receptors come from a male donor in good health and CMV-seronegative.

The rearrangement joins TRBV5-1 to TRBJ2-7; D may be TRBD1 (6 bases). Trimming removed 6 bases at V and 1 base at J, with 23 bases between. Germline values: CDR1 SGHRS, CDR2 YFSETQ. The CDR3 contains 17 residues. CDR3 amino acids: CASNSNIGQTSSYEQYF. The CDR3 coding sequence is TGCGCCAGCAACTCGAATATTGGACAGACCTCGTCCTACGAGCAGTACTTC. The full variable domain, its missing parts supplied by reference TRBV5-1 and TRBJ2-7, is KAGVTQTPRYLIKTRGQQVTLSCSPISGHRSVSWYQQTPGQGLQFLFEYFSETQRNKGNFPGRFSGRQFSNSRSEMNVSTLELGDSALYLCASNSNIGQTSSYEQYFGPGTRLTVT.

CDR3 sequence reads: CASSFGGGPTYEQYF. CDR3 DNA: TGCGCCAGCAGCTTTGGAGGGGGCCCCACCTACGAGCAGTACTTC. This chain joins TRBV5-1 and TRBJ2-7; TRBD1 might be the D (7 bases). CDR3 length: 15 residues. CDR1 and CDR2 (germline): SGHRS, YFSETQ. The V gene lost 2 bases and the J gene lost 2 bases, with 14 bases spanning the gap.

The chain joins TRBV19 to TRBJ1-5; 8 bases fit TRBD1. Germline V CDR1 and CDR2: LNHDA, SQIVND (reference sequence). The CDR3 runs 14 residues. V lost 7 bases, J lost 4 bases, and 6 bases stayed unmatched. This CDR3 reads CASIRTGSNQPQHF. CDR3 nucleotide sequence: TGTGCCAGTATCCGGACAGGGTCTAATCAGCCCCAGCATTTT.

The CDR3, as DNA: TGTGCCATCAGTGACAGTTCTTATGAAAAACTGTTTTTT. It translates to CAISDSSYEKLFF. This chain links TRBV10-3 with TRBJ1-4; no reliable D call. Trimming pared 3 bases from V and 6 bases from J, leaving 8 bases between. The CDR3 totals 13 residues. The V gene's germline CDR1 is ENHRY and CDR2 SYGVKD.

The V call is TRBV28, the J call TRBJ2-1, with D uncertain. Germline assignment: CDR1 MDHEN and CDR2 SYDVKM. Trimming took off 3 bases at V and 6 bases at J, with 6 bases between the two ends. The CDR3 runs to 12 residues. CDR3 in amino acids: CASSFSTNEQFF. The CDR3 DNA follows: TGTGCCAGCAGTTTTTCTACCAATGAGCAGTTCTTC.

V is TRBV11-3 and J is TRBJ2-7; the D gene is possibly TRBD2 (5 bases). The CDR3 length is 15 residues. Trimming left V 4 bases short and J 2 bases short, with 15 bases between. Germline V CDR1 and CDR2: SGHNT, YENEEA. CDR3 DNA: TGTGCCAGCAGCTCCGGACGGGATGGAACCTACGAGCAGTACTTC. Its protein is CASSSGRDGTYEQYF.

The chain recombines TRBV6-6 with TRBJ2-7; TRBD1 agrees at 7 bases. V shed 4 bases, J shed 0 bases, and the junction held 6 bases outside the gene matches. The CDR3 consists of 15 residues. Germline CDR1 MNHNY, CDR2 SVGAGI (reference sequence). The DNA of the CDR3 is TGTGCCAGCAGTTTAAAGGGGGCGAGCTCCTACGAGCAGTACTTC. It is translated as CASSLKGASSYEQYF.

This rearrangement joins TRBV5-6 to TRBJ2-2, with D possibly matching TRBD2 (6 bases). Trimming removed 4 bases from V and 6 bases from J, with 19 bases in between. The CDR3 loop spans 16 amino acids. Germline values: CDR1 SGHDT, CDR2 YYEEEE. In DNA form, the CDR3 reads TGTGCCAGCAGCCTCGGGGGAGGCCCCCCGGCCGGGGAGCTGTTTTTT. It yields the protein CASSLGGGPPAGELFF.